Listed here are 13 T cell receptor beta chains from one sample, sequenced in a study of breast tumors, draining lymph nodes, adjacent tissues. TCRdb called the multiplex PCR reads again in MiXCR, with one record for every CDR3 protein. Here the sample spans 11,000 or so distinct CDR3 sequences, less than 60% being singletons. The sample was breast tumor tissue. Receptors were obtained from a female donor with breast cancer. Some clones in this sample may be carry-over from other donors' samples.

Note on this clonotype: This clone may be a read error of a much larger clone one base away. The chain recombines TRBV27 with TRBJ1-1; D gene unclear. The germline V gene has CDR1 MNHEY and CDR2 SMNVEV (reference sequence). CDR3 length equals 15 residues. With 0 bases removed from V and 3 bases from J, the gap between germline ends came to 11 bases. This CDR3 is CASSLSTEMDTEAFF. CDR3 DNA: TGTGCCAGCAGTTTATCTACAGAGATGGACACTGAAGCTTTCTTT.

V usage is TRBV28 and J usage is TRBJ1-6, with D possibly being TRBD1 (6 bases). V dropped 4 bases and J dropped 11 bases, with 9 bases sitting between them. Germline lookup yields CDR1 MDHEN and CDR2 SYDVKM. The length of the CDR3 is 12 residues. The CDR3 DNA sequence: TGTGCCAGCAGTTCCACAGGGACACCCCTCCACTTT. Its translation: CASSSTGTPLHF.

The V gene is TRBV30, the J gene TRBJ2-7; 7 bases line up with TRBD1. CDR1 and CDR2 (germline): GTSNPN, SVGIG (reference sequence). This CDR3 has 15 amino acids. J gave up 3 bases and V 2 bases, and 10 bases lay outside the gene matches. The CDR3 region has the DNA TGTGCCTGGAGTATAAGGGGGCAGGTCGTCTACGAGCAGTACTTC. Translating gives CAWSIRGQVVYEQYF. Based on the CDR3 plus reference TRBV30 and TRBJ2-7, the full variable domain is SQTIHQWPATLVQPVGSPLSLECTVEGTSNPNLYWYRQAAGRGLQLLFYSVGIGQISSEVPQNLSASRPQDRQFILSSKKLLLSDSGFYLCAWSIRGQVVYEQYFGPGTRLTVT.

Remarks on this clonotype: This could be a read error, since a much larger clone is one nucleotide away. This CDR3 reads CSAGGRGGNEQYF. The CDR3 region has the DNA TGCAGTGCTGGAGGTAGGGGGGGCAACGAGCAGTACTTC. The chain has TRBV20-1 and TRBJ2-7, with D possibly matching TRBD2 (7 bases). V shed 5 bases and J shed 5 bases, with 16 bases lying between them. CDR3 size: 13 residues. Germline CDR1 DFQATT, CDR2 SNEGSKA (reference sequence).

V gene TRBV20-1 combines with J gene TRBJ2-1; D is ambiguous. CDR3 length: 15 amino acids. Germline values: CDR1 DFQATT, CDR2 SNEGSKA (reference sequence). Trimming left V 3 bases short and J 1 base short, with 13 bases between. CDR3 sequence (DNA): TGCAGTGCTAGTCCCCCAGTCTGGTCCTACAATGAGCAGTTCTTC. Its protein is CSASPPVWSYNEQFF.

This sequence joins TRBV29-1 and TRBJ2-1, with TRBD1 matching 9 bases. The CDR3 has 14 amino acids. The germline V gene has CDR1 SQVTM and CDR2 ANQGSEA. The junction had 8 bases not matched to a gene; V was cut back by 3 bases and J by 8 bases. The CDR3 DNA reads TGCAGCGTTGAGGGGGACAGGGTTTCCGATGAGCAGTTCTTC. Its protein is CSVEGDRVSDEQFF.

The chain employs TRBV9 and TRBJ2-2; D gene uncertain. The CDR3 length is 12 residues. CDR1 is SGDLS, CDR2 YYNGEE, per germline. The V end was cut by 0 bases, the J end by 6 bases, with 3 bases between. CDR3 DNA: TGTGCCAGCAGCGTAGCGGCCGGGGAGCTGTTTTTT. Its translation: CASSVAAGELFF.

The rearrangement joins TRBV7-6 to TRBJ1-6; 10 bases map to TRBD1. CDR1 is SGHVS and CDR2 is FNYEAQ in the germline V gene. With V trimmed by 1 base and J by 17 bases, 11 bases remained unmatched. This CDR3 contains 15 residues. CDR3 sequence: CASSLEWTGGTLIHF. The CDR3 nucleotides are TGTGCCAGCAGCTTAGAGTGGACAGGGGGAACCCTTATCCACTTT.

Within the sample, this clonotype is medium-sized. CDR3 coding DNA: TGTGCCAGCAGCCCCTCCGACGGGGGTTCACCCCTCCACTTT. Residues: CASSPSDGGSPLHF. The chain uses TRBV6-2 or TRBV6-3 and TRBJ1-6, with D perhaps TRBD1 (5 bases). V was trimmed by 6 bases and J by 9 bases, leaving 15 bases between them. Germline V gives CDR1 MNHEY, CDR2 SVGEGT. The CDR3 length is 14 residues.

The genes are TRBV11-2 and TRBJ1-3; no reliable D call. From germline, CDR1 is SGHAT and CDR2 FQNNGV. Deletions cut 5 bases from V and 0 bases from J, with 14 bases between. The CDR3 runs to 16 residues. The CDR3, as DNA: TGTGCCAGCAGCGGTCGGATAGGGAGCTCTGGAAACACCATATATTTT. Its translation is CASSGRIGSSGNTIYF.

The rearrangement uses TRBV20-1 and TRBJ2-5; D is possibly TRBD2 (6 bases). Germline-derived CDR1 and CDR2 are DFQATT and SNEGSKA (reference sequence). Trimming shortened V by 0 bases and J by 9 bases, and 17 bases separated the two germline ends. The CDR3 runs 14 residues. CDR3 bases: TGCAGTGCTAGAGATCGCGGGACGCCCCGGGCCCAGTACTTC. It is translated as CSARDRGTPRAQYF.

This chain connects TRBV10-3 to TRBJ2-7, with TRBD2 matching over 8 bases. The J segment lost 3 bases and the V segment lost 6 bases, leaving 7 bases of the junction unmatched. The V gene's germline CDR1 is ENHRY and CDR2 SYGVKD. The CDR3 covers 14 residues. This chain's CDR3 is CAIRPAGALYEQYF. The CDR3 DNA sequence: TGTGCCATCAGACCAGCGGGAGCCCTCTACGAGCAGTACTTC.

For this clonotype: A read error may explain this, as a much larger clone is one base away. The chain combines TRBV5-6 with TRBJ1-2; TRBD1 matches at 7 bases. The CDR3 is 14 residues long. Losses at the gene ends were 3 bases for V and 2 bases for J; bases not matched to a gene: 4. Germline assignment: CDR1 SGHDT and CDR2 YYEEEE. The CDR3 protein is CASSYGTANYGYTF. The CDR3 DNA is TGTGCCAGCAGCTACGGGACAGCGAACTATGGCTACACCTTC.